This TCR beta chain was profiled in a study of response to subunit inactivated influenza vaccine (dated by TCRdb to between 2017 and 2018). Broadly, across the study: Deep quantitative profiling of the T cell receptor repertoire was used in the study to follow responses to a trivalent subunit inactivated influenza vaccine. Summary of the overall study and its limitations: According to the authors, only a limited number of new T cells may be recruited by each seasonal influenza vaccination.

V is pared back by 2 bases and J by 4 bases, with 8 bases lying between the germline termini. Counted from cysteine to phenylalanine, this CDR3 has 14 amino acids. The only DNA kept is the CDR3, 42 bases in frame from the first base. The germline V gene supplies CDR1 MNHNS and CDR2 SASEGT. This clonotype was detected only a few times. Its target antigen remains unknown. Base qualities were left out, and no much larger clone turns up one base away. Library construction relied on RT-PCR. The reads were generated on an Illumina HiSeq 2500. TCRdb reprocessed the public reads (quality trimming at Q25 with fastp, clone calling with MiXCR) and kept in-frame beta chains. Records with the same CDR3 protein are collapsed into one entry carrying the most frequent genes and DNA. This sample gives around 580,000 distinct CDR3 sequences in total; 10% to 15% of them show up just once. The biggest ten clones account for 10% of the sample.

Specimen: PBMCs from blood, collected on the day of vaccination. The clonotype originates from a man aged 45 to 65 who received an inactivated influenza vaccine. Donor details come from another sample of the same person, matched by shared clones. The V gene is TRBV6-1 and the J gene is TRBJ2-2, and possibly TRBD1, on 6 matching bases. The nucleotide sequence reads TGTGCCAGCAGTGAACAGGGGCCCACCGGGGAGCTGTTTTTT. It codes for CASSEQGPTGELFF.